The rows below give T cell receptor beta chains drawn from one sample of a study of cytomegalovirus exposure and HLA in healthy donors. Generated by immunoSEQ multiplex PCR, the TCRdb table keeps only in-frame clones and is missing some. The sample records approximately 110,000 clones, 73% being singletons. Sequences were obtained from PBMCs. All receptors derive from a man in his fifties or sixties in good health and CMV-seropositive. Each CDR3 is given with its conserved first and last residue. A D gene is named only where the DNA matches it firmly. Clone sizes are given selectively: once, few, many, or a class where the clone is expanded.

v_call: TRBV27
j_call: TRBJ1-5
d_call: TRBD1
clone_size: few
cdr3_aa: CASRKSRQGHQPQHF
cdr3_nt: TGTGCCAGCAGGAAGTCAAGACAGGGTCATCAGCCCCAGCATTTT

v_call: TRBV5-1
j_call: TRBJ1-6
d_call: TRBD1
clone_size: .
cdr3_aa: CASSLEGQGSSPLHF
cdr3_nt: TGCGCCAGCAGCTTGGAGGGACAGGGGAGCTCACCCCTCCACTTT

v_call: TRBV7-3
j_call: TRBJ2-1
d_call: .
clone_size: .
cdr3_aa: CASSFRQAAYNEQFF
cdr3_nt: TGTGCCAGCAGCTTCCGACAGGCGGCGTACAATGAGCAGTTCTTC

v_call: TRBV12-5
j_call: TRBJ1-2
d_call: .
clone_size: once
cdr3_aa: CASGSGTFYGYTF
cdr3_nt: TGTGCTAGTGGTTCGGGTACCTTCTATGGCTACACCTTC

v_call: TRBV6-1
j_call: TRBJ2-2
d_call: TRBD2
clone_size: .
cdr3_aa: CASSDLAGNTGELFF
cdr3_nt: TGTGCCAGCAGTGACTTAGCGGGGAACACCGGGGAGCTGTTTTTT

v_call: TRBV5-1
j_call: TRBJ2-5
d_call: TRBD2
clone_size: .
cdr3_aa: CASSYYGGIEETQYF
cdr3_nt: TGCGCCAGCAGCTATTACGGGGGGATTGAAGAGACCCAGTACTTC

v_call: TRBV9
j_call: TRBJ2-7
d_call: TRBD1
clone_size: .
cdr3_aa: CASSPHGQGDYEQYF
cdr3_nt: TGTGCCAGCAGCCCCCACGGACAGGGGGACTACGAGCAGTACTTC

v_call: TRBV5-1
j_call: TRBJ2-3
d_call: .
clone_size: .
cdr3_aa: CASSLVATSTDTQYF
cdr3_nt: TGCGCCAGCAGCTTGGTGGCGACAAGCACAGATACGCAGTATTTT

v_call: TRBV5-8
j_call: TRBJ2-3
d_call: TRBD2
clone_size: .
cdr3_aa: CASSSTKRGIDTQYF
cdr3_nt: TGTGCCAGCAGCTCTACTAAGCGGGGAATAGATACGCAGTATTTT

v_call: TRBV30
j_call: TRBJ2-2
d_call: .
clone_size: .
cdr3_aa: CAWIRGALNTGELFF
cdr3_nt: TGTGCCTGGATTCGGGGGGCGCTTAACACCGGGGAGCTGTTTTTT

v_call: TRBV6-6
j_call: TRBJ2-7
d_call: TRBD2
clone_size: .
cdr3_aa: CAAGRVRDASYEQYF
cdr3_nt: TGTGCCGCCGGGAGGGTCCGGGACGCTTCCTACGAGCAGTACTTC

v_call: TRBV7-9
j_call: TRBJ2-3
d_call: TRBD2
clone_size: .
cdr3_aa: CASSRTSGSTDTQYF
cdr3_nt: TGTGCCAGCAGCCGCACTAGCGGCAGCACAGATACGCAGTATTTT

v_call: TRBV7-9
j_call: TRBJ1-5
d_call: .
clone_size: .
cdr3_aa: CASSPGGSINQPQHF
cdr3_nt: TGTGCCAGCAGCCCCGGAGGGAGTATCAATCAGCCCCAGCATTTT

v_call: TRBV19
j_call: TRBJ1-5
d_call: TRBD1
clone_size: few
cdr3_aa: CASRTGIEPQHF
cdr3_nt: TGTGCCAGTAGGACAGGGATTGAACCCCAGCATTTT

v_call: TRBV5-1
j_call: TRBJ2-1
d_call: TRBD1
clone_size: .
cdr3_aa: CASSEGQGVNEQFF
cdr3_nt: TGCGCCAGCAGCGAGGGACAGGGGGTCAATGAGCAGTTCTTC

v_call: TRBV7-3
j_call: TRBJ2-5
d_call: .
clone_size: .
cdr3_aa: CASSPEGETQYF
cdr3_nt: TGTGCCAGCAGTCCAGAGGGAGAGACCCAGTACTTC

v_call: TRBV2
j_call: TRBJ1-6
d_call: .
clone_size: few
cdr3_aa: CASSGEGRSPLHF
cdr3_nt: TGTGCCAGCAGTGGAGAGGGAAGGTCACCCCTCCACTTT

v_call: TRBV19
j_call: TRBJ1-4
d_call: .
clone_size: .
cdr3_aa: CASSTRVNEKLFF
cdr3_nt: TGTGCCAGTAGTACCCGGGTCAATGAAAAACTGTTTTTT

v_call: TRBV19
j_call: TRBJ1-2
d_call: .
clone_size: few
cdr3_aa: CASSTRTLYGYTF
cdr3_nt: TGTGCCAGTAGTACCCGGACACTCTATGGCTACACCTTC

v_call: TRBV5-1
j_call: TRBJ1-3
d_call: .
clone_size: .
cdr3_aa: CASSGGSPGNTIYF
cdr3_nt: TGCGCCAGCAGCGGGGGGAGTCCTGGAAACACCATATATTTT

v_call: TRBV6-5
j_call: TRBJ1-1
d_call: .
clone_size: .
cdr3_aa: CASSFDSTDEAFF
cdr3_nt: TGTGCCAGCAGTTTCGATTCGACAGATGAAGCTTTCTTT

v_call: TRBV10-3
j_call: TRBJ2-7
d_call: TRBD1
clone_size: .
cdr3_aa: CAISEGDRGTYEQYF
cdr3_nt: TGTGCCATCAGTGAAGGGGACAGGGGGACCTACGAGCAGTACTTC

v_call: TRBV5-6
j_call: TRBJ1-6
d_call: .
clone_size: few
cdr3_aa: CASSLKPGLTGTPLHF
cdr3_nt: TGTGCCAGCAGCTTGAAACCCGGCCTAACCGGGACACCCCTCCACTTT

v_call: TRBV21-1
j_call: TRBJ1-3
d_call: .
clone_size: few
cdr3_aa: CASSKSGTGNTIYF
cdr3_nt: TGTGCCAGCAGCAAGTCGGGTACTGGAAACACCATATATTTT

v_call: TRBV7-9
j_call: TRBJ2-3
d_call: TRBD2
clone_size: .
cdr3_aa: CASSLQGGGTDTQYF
cdr3_nt: TGTGCCAGCAGCTTACAAGGCGGGGGGACAGATACGCAGTATTTT

v_call: TRBV28
j_call: TRBJ1-5
d_call: TRBD1
clone_size: .
cdr3_aa: CAEGTGDQPQHF
cdr3_nt: TGTGCTGAGGGGACAGGGGATCAGCCCCAGCATTTT

v_call: TRBV28
j_call: TRBJ2-2
d_call: .
clone_size: .
cdr3_aa: CASSLHVPGFNGELFF
cdr3_nt: TGTGCCAGCAGTTTGCACGTTCCGGGTTTCAACGGGGAGCTGTTTTTT

v_call: TRBV5-5
j_call: TRBJ2-3
d_call: TRBD2
clone_size: once
cdr3_aa: CASSLASGGWDTQYF
cdr3_nt: TGTGCCAGCAGCTTGGCTAGCGGGGGTTGGGATACGCAGTATTTT

v_call: TRBV5-1
j_call: TRBJ2-3
d_call: .
clone_size: .
cdr3_aa: CASSLVGGQPDTQYF
cdr3_nt: TGCGCCAGCAGCTTGGTGGGGGGGCAGCCAGATACGCAGTATTTT

v_call: TRBV9
j_call: TRBJ2-3
d_call: TRBD1
clone_size: .
cdr3_aa: CASSADAGQGRDTQYF
cdr3_nt: TGTGCCAGCAGCGCCGACGCGGGACAGGGGAGAGATACGCAGTATTTT

v_call: TRBV6-4
j_call: TRBJ2-1
d_call: TRBD1
clone_size: .
cdr3_aa: CASSADRAGNEQFF
cdr3_nt: TGTGCCAGCAGTGCCGACAGGGCCGGCAATGAGCAGTTCTTC

v_call: TRBV7-9
j_call: TRBJ1-1
d_call: TRBD1
clone_size: .
cdr3_aa: CASGRDGQGRTEAFF
cdr3_nt: TGTGCCAGCGGACGAGACGGACAGGGAAGAACTGAAGCTTTCTTT

v_call: TRBV30
j_call: TRBJ2-2
d_call: TRBD2
clone_size: .
cdr3_aa: CAWSPPVEAGITGELFF
cdr3_nt: TGTGCCTGGAGTCCCCCGGTTGAAGCGGGGATCACCGGGGAGCTGTTTTTT

v_call: TRBV7-9
j_call: TRBJ2-7
d_call: TRBD1
clone_size: .
cdr3_aa: CASSSQLTGSSYEQYF
cdr3_nt: TGTGCCAGCAGCTCCCAGCTGACAGGGAGCTCCTACGAGCAGTACTTC

v_call: TRBV10-1
j_call: TRBJ2-1
d_call: TRBD1
clone_size: .
cdr3_aa: CASRGDRVNEQFF
cdr3_nt: TGCGCCAGCAGGGGGGACAGGGTAAATGAGCAGTTCTTC

v_call: TRBV19
j_call: TRBJ1-3
d_call: TRBD1
clone_size: .
cdr3_aa: CASSPRQGLSGNTIYF
cdr3_nt: TGTGCCAGTAGTCCCCGACAGGGTCTAAGCGGAAACACCATATATTTT

v_call: TRBV18
j_call: TRBJ2-7
d_call: TRBD2
clone_size: .
cdr3_aa: CASSPHPSGYEQYF
cdr3_nt: TGTGCCAGCTCACCACATCCTAGCGGGTACGAGCAGTACTTC

v_call: TRBV14
j_call: TRBJ2-6
d_call: .
clone_size: .
cdr3_aa: CASSHIQPYSGANVLTF
cdr3_nt: TGTGCCAGCAGCCATATACAGCCTTACTCTGGGGCCAACGTCCTGACTTTC

v_call: TRBV7-9
j_call: TRBJ1-1
d_call: .
clone_size: .
cdr3_aa: CASSLGGRNTEAFF
cdr3_nt: TGTGCCAGCAGCTTAGGAGGGAGGAACACTGAAGCTTTCTTT

v_call: TRBV9
j_call: TRBJ2-7
d_call: .
clone_size: .
cdr3_aa: CASSVAPDSYEQYF
cdr3_nt: TGTGCCAGCAGCGTAGCCCCAGACTCCTACGAGCAGTACTTC

v_call: TRBV7-2
j_call: TRBJ1-5
d_call: TRBD1
clone_size: .
cdr3_aa: CASSPYPGQAIQPQHF
cdr3_nt: TGTGCCAGCAGCCCCTACCCCGGACAGGCCATACAGCCCCAGCATTTT

v_call: TRBV30
j_call: TRBJ1-2
d_call: TRBD1
clone_size: .
cdr3_aa: CAWGRDRPYGYTF
cdr3_nt: TGTGCCTGGGGCCGGGACAGACCCTATGGCTACACCTTC

v_call: TRBV5-4
j_call: TRBJ2-3
d_call: TRBD1
clone_size: .
cdr3_aa: CASSLRTGSTDTQYF
cdr3_nt: TGTGCCAGCAGCCTAAGGACAGGCAGCACAGATACGCAGTATTTT

v_call: TRBV2
j_call: TRBJ1-2
d_call: TRBD1
clone_size: .
cdr3_aa: CASSALTTGVHGYTF
cdr3_nt: TGTGCCAGCAGCGCTCTCACCACAGGGGTTCATGGCTACACCTTC

v_call: TRBV30
j_call: TRBJ1-1
d_call: .
clone_size: few
cdr3_aa: CAWTRRRASSTEAFF
cdr3_nt: TGTGCCTGGACCCGCCGTCGTGCGAGTAGCACTGAAGCTTTCTTT

v_call: TRBV5-1
j_call: TRBJ2-1
d_call: TRBD2
clone_size: .
cdr3_aa: CASSPDPGLAGAQRFF
cdr3_nt: TGCGCCAGCAGCCCCGATCCCGGACTAGCGGGGGCCCAACGGTTCTTC

v_call: TRBV28
j_call: TRBJ1-1
d_call: TRBD1
clone_size: .
cdr3_aa: CASSMPGRGLAEAFF
cdr3_nt: TGTGCCAGCAGCATGCCTGGCAGGGGGCTCGCTGAAGCTTTCTTT

v_call: TRBV7-9
j_call: TRBJ2-2
d_call: .
clone_size: few
cdr3_aa: CASSFRVGGTGELFF
cdr3_nt: TGTGCCAGCAGTTTCAGGGTTGGTGGCACCGGGGAGCTGTTTTTT

v_call: TRBV7-8
j_call: TRBJ1-2
d_call: TRBD1
clone_size: few
cdr3_aa: CASSLNNRGFTF
cdr3_nt: TGTGCCAGCAGCTTAAATAACAGGGGGTTCACCTTC

v_call: TRBV9
j_call: TRBJ1-1
d_call: .
clone_size: .
cdr3_aa: CASSVATGNTEAFF
cdr3_nt: TGTGCCAGCAGCGTAGCCACAGGGAACACTGAAGCTTTCTTT

v_call: TRBV15
j_call: TRBJ1-2
d_call: TRBD1
clone_size: few
cdr3_aa: CATSRTGGGYGYTF
cdr3_nt: TGTGCCACCAGCAGGACAGGGGGCGGGTACGGCTACACCTTC

v_call: TRBV13
j_call: TRBJ1-1
d_call: .
clone_size: .
cdr3_aa: CASSPRSLRGTEAFF
cdr3_nt: TGTGCCAGCAGCCCAAGGTCACTCAGGGGCACTGAAGCTTTCTTT

v_call: TRBV9
j_call: TRBJ2-1
d_call: TRBD1
clone_size: .
cdr3_aa: CASSVEGTGDNEQFF
cdr3_nt: TGTGCCAGCAGCGTAGAAGGGACAGGGGACAATGAGCAGTTCTTC

v_call: TRBV19
j_call: TRBJ2-4
d_call: .
clone_size: .
cdr3_aa: CASSIEGSGVNIQYF
cdr3_nt: TGTGCCAGTAGTATAGAAGGCAGTGGAGTAAACATTCAGTACTTC

v_call: TRBV6-5
j_call: TRBJ2-1
d_call: TRBD1
clone_size: .
cdr3_aa: CATGRTGNEQFF
cdr3_nt: TGTGCCACCGGTAGGACAGGCAATGAGCAGTTCTTC

v_call: TRBV14
j_call: TRBJ1-4
d_call: .
clone_size: once
cdr3_aa: CASSRGNEKLFF
cdr3_nt: TGTGCCAGCAGCCGCGGGAATGAAAAACTGTTTTTT

v_call: TRBV5-1
j_call: TRBJ2-1
d_call: TRBD2
clone_size: .
cdr3_aa: CASSPLAGEYNEQFF
cdr3_nt: TGCGCCAGCAGCCCCTTAGCGGGGGAGTACAATGAGCAGTTCTTC

v_call: TRBV2
j_call: TRBJ1-1
d_call: TRBD1
clone_size: .
cdr3_aa: CASSPQGKGYRAFF
cdr3_nt: TGTGCCAGCAGTCCACAGGGGAAGGGTTACCGAGCTTTCTTT

v_call: TRBV28
j_call: TRBJ2-3
d_call: .
clone_size: .
cdr3_aa: CASSFEQSRDTQYF
cdr3_nt: TGTGCCAGCAGTTTTGAACAGTCAAGAGATACGCAGTATTTT